The 19 T cell receptor beta chains reported below all come from one sample, sequenced in a study of regulatory dendritic cells for organ transplantation (dated by TCRdb to 2017 to 2019). Library preparation used the immunoSEQ multiplex PCR assay. TCRdb stores this immuneACCESS table with in-frame sequences only. Part of the clones is absent; in the studies checked, under half of the shortfall reflects unresolved V genes, and no reason is known for the rest. Across this sample there are 30,000 to 40,000 clones, with about 89% seen only once. The ten biggest clones cover about 0.11% of the sample. The sequencing input was naive CD8+ T cells from blood. What the cell subset or site label conveys for this sample: CD45RA+ naive T cells. The source is a human donor in good health.

This chain joins TRBV30 and TRBJ2-7; TRBD2 matches 10 bases. With 4 bases clipped from V and 5 bases from J, the junction kept 8 bases outside the gene matches. Germline V lookup: CDR1 GTSNPN, CDR2 SVGIG (reference sequence). The CDR3 is 14 amino acids. CDR3 nucleotides: TGTGCCTGGAAGGCTAGCGGGAGTCTAGACGAGCAGTACTTC. This encodes CAWKASGSLDEQYF.

V and J are TRBV27 and TRBJ2-7; 8 bases agree with TRBD1. Germline CDR1 MNHEY, CDR2 SMNVEV (reference sequence). Trimming at V came to 3 bases and at J to 5 bases, leaving 3 bases not matched to a gene. The CDR3 consists of 13 residues. CDR3 in DNA: TGTGCCAGCAGTTTCAGGGGGCAGGACGAGCAGTACTTC. As protein: CASSFRGQDEQYF.

The rearrangement links TRBV25-1 to TRBJ2-1; 8 bases line up with TRBD2. The CDR3 spans 17 residues. Trimming cost V 3 bases and J 6 bases; bases outside gene matches: 13. The V gene's germline CDR1 is MGHDK and CDR2 SYGVNS. CDR3 sequence: CASSDRYSGVVVNEQFF. The CDR3 nucleotides are TGTGCCAGCAGTGATCGTTATAGCGGGGTTGTGGTCAATGAGCAGTTCTTC.

This sequence joins TRBV30 and TRBJ1-1; D not certain. The germline V gene encodes CDR1 GTSNPN and CDR2 SVGIG (reference sequence). The CDR3 loop spans 12 amino acids. V dropped 0 bases and J dropped 7 bases, with 9 bases sitting between them. CDR3 loop: CAWSVRAGEAFF. The CDR3 DNA sequence: TGTGCCTGGAGTGTAAGGGCAGGTGAAGCTTTCTTT.

This chain links TRBV6-5 with TRBJ2-1; D uncertain. The CDR3 loop spans 11 amino acids. Germline-derived CDR1 and CDR2 are MNHEY and SVGAGI. V was cut by 8 bases and J by 6 bases, with 8 bases left in between. The CDR3 DNA sequence: TGTGCCAGCGAATGGGGCAATGAGCAGTTCTTC. It codes for CASEWGNEQFF.

This rearrangement joins TRBV28 to TRBJ1-5; 9 nucleotides agree with TRBD1. Unmatched junction bases numbered 9, after V lost 3 bases and J lost 6 bases. The CDR3 totals 16 residues. Germline loops: CDR1 MDHEN, CDR2 SYDVKM. Here the CDR3 reads CASSLGQGMSGQPQHF. The CDR3 bases are TGTGCCAGCAGTTTGGGACAGGGTATGAGCGGTCAGCCCCAGCATTTT.

The genes are TRBV21-1 and TRBJ2-3. TRBV21-1 is labeled a pseudogene. The CDR3 loop spans 11 amino acids. The CDR3 is CASSGGWGQYF. The CDR3 nucleotides read TGTGCCAGCAGCGGGGGATGGGGGCAGTATTTT.

The V and J genes are TRBV19 and TRBJ1-1; no clear D. Trimming took 1 base from V and 5 from J, leaving 5 bases between them. This CDR3 contains 12 residues. Per the germline V gene, CDR1 is LNHDA and CDR2 is SQIVND (reference sequence). DNA of the CDR3: TGTGCCAGTAGTATAGCAGCGACTGAAGCTTTCTTT. Translating it yields CASSIAATEAFF.

The gene calls are TRBV5-6 and TRBJ1-2; weak D call: TRBD1 (5 bases). The CDR3 is made up of 14 amino acids. CDR1 is SGHDT, CDR2 YYEEEE, per germline. Trimming stripped 3 bases from V and 4 bases from J, with 13 bases between. CDR3 amino acids: CASSSDSGPYGYTF. The CDR3 coding sequence is TGTGCCAGCAGCTCGGACTCGGGGCCCTATGGCTACACCTTC.

V is TRBV2 and J is TRBJ2-7; D not resolved. The CDR3 loop spans 12 amino acids. Germline V CDR1 and CDR2: SNHLY, FYNNEI. V lost 8 bases and J 2 bases, leaving 10 bases between the germline ends. The CDR3 DNA follows: TGTGCCAGCCGCGGCGGAGCCTACGAGCAGTACTTC. It encodes CASRGGAYEQYF.

The chain joins TRBV7-6 to TRBJ1-1; D possibly corresponds to TRBD1 (6 bases). V was trimmed by 5 bases and J by 3 bases, leaving 10 bases between them. The CDR3 runs 13 residues. Germline loops: CDR1 SGHVS, CDR2 FNYEAQ. In DNA, the CDR3 is TGTGCCAGCAGCGCCTACAGGGACACTGAAGCTTTCTTT. Protein sequence: CASSAYRDTEAFF.

The V call is TRBV13, the J call TRBJ2-1; 12 bases are a match to TRBD2. Losses at the gene ends were 6 bases for V and 3 bases for J; bases not matched to a gene: 0. Germline lookup yields CDR1 PRHDT and CDR2 FYEKMQ (reference sequence). The length of the CDR3 is 14 residues. The CDR3 DNA reads TGTGCCAGCAGGACTAGCGGGGGCTACAATGAGCAGTTCTTC. Its protein is CASRTSGGYNEQFF.

As for this clone: At one of its ends the junction is not consistent with the germline gene, which may arise from a read error. V gene TRBV7-9 combines with J gene TRBJ2-1, with D maybe TRBD1 (6 bases). The CDR3 covers 11 residues. From germline, CDR1 is SEHNR and CDR2 FQNEAQ (reference sequence). CDR3 sequence: CASSLRGLFVF. The CDR3 bases are TGTGCCAGCAGCTTAAGGGGGTTATTTGTCTTC.

V gene TRBV29-1 combines with J gene TRBJ2-1; TRBD2 matches 7 bases. The CDR3 runs to 17 residues. J gave up 9 bases and V 1 base, and 18 bases lay outside the gene matches. Germline V gene data show CDR1 as SQVTM and CDR2 as ANQGSEA. CDR3 residues: CSVEVFPVAGDTTEQFF. Here the CDR3 DNA reads TGCAGCGTTGAAGTATTCCCCGTGGCGGGGGATACAACTGAGCAGTTCTTC.

The chain carries TRBV2 and TRBJ2-7; the match to TRBD2 covers 7 bases. The length of the CDR3 is 13 residues. CDR1 and CDR2 from the germline V gene are SNHLY and FYNNEI. V lost 3 bases to trimming and J lost 7 bases; unmatched junction nucleotides: 6. This CDR3 is CASSDREAGEQYF. CDR3 sequence (DNA): TGTGCCAGCAGTGACCGGGAGGCGGGAGAGCAGTACTTC. Full variable domain (outside the CDR3, taken from reference TRBV2 and TRBJ2-7): EPEVTQTPSHQVTQMGQEVILRCVPISNHLYFYWYRQILGQKVEFLVSFYNNEISEKSEIFDDQFSVERPDGSNFTLKIRSTKLEDSAMYFCASSDREAGEQYFGPGTRLTVT.

The chain couples TRBV27 to TRBJ2-2; 8 bases map to TRBD2. In germline, CDR1 is MNHEY, CDR2 SMNVEV (reference sequence). The CDR3 runs 16 residues. Trimming cost V 7 bases and J 6 bases; bases outside gene matches: 13. CDR3 protein: CASKSPGLGFAGELFF. The CDR3 bases are TGTGCCAGCAAGTCTCCGGGACTAGGCTTTGCCGGGGAGCTGTTTTTT.

The chain employs TRBV4-1 and TRBJ1-3, with 8 positions matching TRBD1. CDR1 MGHRA and CDR2 YSYEKL come from the germline V gene. The CDR3 has 15 residues. The J segment lost 2 bases and the V segment lost 1 base, leaving 1 base of the junction unmatched. The CDR3 nucleotides read TGCGCCAGCAGCCAAGGACAGGGGACTGGAAACACCATATATTTT. This translates into CASSQGQGTGNTIYF.

This rearrangement joins TRBV11-1 to TRBJ2-5, with 12 bases identical to TRBD2. This CDR3 has 15 amino acids. Germline CDR1 is SGHAT and CDR2 is FQDESV (reference sequence). Germline trimming cut 5 bases from V and 5 bases from J; bases unmatched to any gene: 6. CDR3 sequence reads: CASSRTSGVGETQYF. The CDR3 DNA is TGTGCCAGCAGCCGGACTAGCGGGGTGGGGGAGACCCAGTACTTC.

In this sample, this clone turned up once. This chain uses TRBV28 with TRBJ2-1; possible D gene TRBD2, 5 bases. V lost 10 bases and J lost 1, with 14 bases in between. The CDR3 is 14 amino acids. Germline assignment: CDR1 MDHEN and CDR2 SYDVKM. CDR3 protein: CATQTGVSYNEQFF. CDR3 in DNA: TGTGCCACACAGACCGGGGTGTCCTACAATGAGCAGTTCTTC.